These 26 T cell receptor beta chains were sequenced from one sample in a study of T cell responses to AZD1222 COVID-19 vaccine. Repertoires were generated with immunoSEQ multiplex PCR, while TCRdb's copy carries only in-frame clones and drops some. The sample lists 110,000 to 150,000 clones; 80% to 90% were seen once. Sequenced material: peripheral blood, taken on day 0 of AZD1222 vaccination. The origin of the receptors is an adult in good health.

V is TRBV11-2 and J is TRBJ1-6, with D unresolved. This CDR3 has 15 residues. V was clipped by 0 bases and J by 3 bases, with 6 bases between them. Germline V gene sequence: CDR1 SGHAT, CDR2 FQNNGV. The CDR3 DNA reads as TGTGCCAGCAGCTTAGACCGGGACTATAATTCACCCCTCCACTTT. Translated: CASSLDRDYNSPLHF. The full variable domain, rest sourced from reference TRBV11-2 and TRBJ1-6, is EAGVAQSPRYKIIEKRQSVAFWCNPISGHATLYWYQQILGQGPKLLIQFQNNGVVDDSQLPKDRFSAERLKGVDSTLKIQPAKLEDSAVYLCASSLDRDYNSPLHFGNGTRLTVT.

V gene TRBV6-4 combines with J gene TRBJ1-4, with D maybe TRBD1 (5 bases). This CDR3 is 13 amino acids long. Germline assignment: CDR1 MRHNA and CDR2 SNTAGT. The V gene lost 4 bases and the J gene lost 8 bases, with 11 bases spanning the gap. For the CDR3, the DNA is TGTGCCAGCAGTGTTGGTCGGGGCGAAAAACTGTTTTTT. Its translation is CASSVGRGEKLFF.

V usage is TRBV11-2 and J usage is TRBJ1-1; D is unclear. CDR1 and CDR2 (germline): SGHAT, FQNNGV. V was trimmed by 5 bases and J by 0 bases, leaving 10 bases between them. The CDR3 has 14 amino acids. This CDR3 reads CASSVSSMNTEAFF. The DNA of the CDR3 is TGTGCCAGCAGCGTCAGTTCGATGAACACTGAAGCTTTCTTT. Full variable domain (rest looked up from reference TRBV11-2 and TRBJ1-1): EAGVAQSPRYKIIEKRQSVAFWCNPISGHATLYWYQQILGQGPKLLIQFQNNGVVDDSQLPKDRFSAERLKGVDSTLKIQPAKLEDSAVYLCASSVSSMNTEAFFGQGTRLTVV.

The rearrangement links TRBV3-1 (or the pseudogene TRBV3-2) to TRBJ2-7; maybe TRBD2 (6 bases). The CDR3 sequence is 17 residues long. Germline CDR1 LGHDT, CDR2 YNNKEL (reference sequence). Between the trimmed V and J ends, which lost 5 bases and 5 bases, there was a span of 25 bases. CDR3 nucleotide sequence: TGTGCCAGCAGCAGTGCTCGCTTTAGCGGCGCCCTACACGAGCAGTACTTC. Translating gives CASSSARFSGALHEQYF.

The genes are TRBV5-6 and TRBJ2-3; D may be TRBD1 or TRBD2 (5 bases each). Germline V gives CDR1 SGHDT, CDR2 YYEEEE. This CDR3 is built from 14 residues. V was shortened by 3 bases and J by 7 bases, with 15 bases between the two germline ends. CDR3 in DNA: TGTGCCAGCAGCTCTACCGGGACCAGGAATACGCAGTATTTT. This encodes CASSSTGTRNTQYF.

This clone was counted once. At one of its ends the junction is not consistent with the germline gene, which may arise from a read error. V and J are TRBV5-4 and TRBJ2-1; D is perhaps TRBD1 (5 bases). The CDR3 is made up of 13 amino acids. From germline, CDR1 is SGHNT and CDR2 YYREEE (reference sequence). The CDR3 region has the DNA TGTGCCAGCAGCCGCAGGGATGGGCAGACTGGCCTCTTC. Amino acids: CASSRRDGQTGLF.

This chain joins TRBV11-1 and TRBJ1-1; 9 bases are shared with TRBD1. The CDR3 contains 16 residues. Per germline, CDR1 SGHAT and CDR2 FQDESV (reference sequence). Unmatched junction bases numbered 4, after V lost 1 base and J lost 1 base. The CDR3 DNA reads TGTGCCAGCAGCTTAGGAGACAGGGGGGCGAACACTGAAGCTTTCTTT. Its translation is CASSLGDRGANTEAFF. Combining the CDR3 with reference TRBV11-1 and TRBJ1-1 gives the whole variable domain EAEVAQSPRYKITEKSQAVAFWCDPISGHATLYWYRQILGQGPELLVQFQDESVVDDSQLPKDRFSAERLKGVDSTLKIQPAELGDSAMYLCASSLGDRGANTEAFFGQGTRLTVV.

DNA of the CDR3: TGTGCCAGCAGCCTAAGCCAGGGGACGCCCTACGAGCAGTACTTC. Its protein is CASSLSQGTPYEQYF. The chain uses TRBV7-2 and TRBJ2-7, with D possibly TRBD1 on 6 matching bases. This CDR3 region has 15 residues. From germline, CDR1 is SGHTA and CDR2 FQGNSA. Trimming left V 5 bases short and J 2 bases short, with 16 bases between. The whole variable domain, filled in from reference TRBV7-2 and TRBJ2-7, reads GAGVSQSPSNKVTEKGKDVELRCDPISGHTALYWYRQSLGQGLEFLIYFQGNSAPDKSGLPSDRFSAERTGGSVSTLTIQRTQQEDSAVYLCASSLSQGTPYEQYFGPGTRLTVT.

This sequence joins TRBV7-2 and TRBJ2-1; D gene unclear. From germline, CDR1 is SGHTA and CDR2 FQGNSA. The CDR3 totals 13 residues. V was cut by 7 bases and J by 0 bases, with 7 bases left in between. Here the CDR3 DNA reads TGTGCCAGCATCACAGACTCCTACAATGAGCAGTTCTTC. It specifies CASITDSYNEQFF.

The chain has TRBV27 and TRBJ2-3; no firm D call. This CDR3 has 13 amino acids. In germline, CDR1 is MNHEY, CDR2 SMNVEV (reference sequence). Deletions cut 3 bases from V and 6 bases from J, with 10 bases between. Here the CDR3 DNA reads TGTGCCAGCAGTTTTGGGCTCGGGGATACGCAGTATTTT. This gives the protein CASSFGLGDTQYF.

The chain couples TRBV7-9 to TRBJ2-7; D perhaps matches TRBD2 (6 bases). The CDR3 is 15 residues long. The germline CDR1 and CDR2 sequences are SEHNR and FQNEAQ (reference sequence). V lost 1 base to trimming and J lost 2 bases, with 12 bases between them. CDR3 sequence: CASSLEGGKAYEQYF. The CDR3 DNA reads as TGTGCCAGCAGCTTAGAGGGCGGGAAGGCCTACGAGCAGTACTTC.

The chain is built from TRBV28 and TRBJ1-6; D is ambiguous. In germline, CDR1 is MDHEN, CDR2 SYDVKM. This CDR3 spans 14 amino acids. Trimming pared 4 bases from V and 8 bases from J, leaving 12 bases between. CDR3 coding DNA: TGTGCCAGCAGTTCCGAGGGCTGGGATTCACCCCTCCACTTT. It is translated as CASSSEGWDSPLHF.

This clone was detected only a few times. V usage is TRBV5-4 and J usage is TRBJ2-1; D not resolved. V was shortened by 0 bases and J by 5 bases, with 15 bases between the two germline ends. The CDR3 consists of 16 residues. CDR1 and CDR2 from the germline V gene are SGHNT and YYREEE (reference sequence). The CDR3 loop is CASSLGQPKQNNEQFF. Written as DNA, the CDR3 is TGTGCCAGCAGCTTGGGTCAACCCAAGCAGAACAATGAGCAGTTCTTC.

This rearrangement joins TRBV5-4 to TRBJ1-2; D might be TRBD1 (5 bases). The CDR3 consists of 15 residues. V dropped 4 bases and J dropped 2 bases, with 15 bases sitting between them. Germline V gives CDR1 SGHNT, CDR2 YYREEE (reference sequence). In DNA form, the CDR3 reads TGTGCCAGCAGCCGAGACAGTGGACTGAACTATGGCTACACCTTC. This translates into CASSRDSGLNYGYTF.

This CDR3 is CASSFSGTAYEQYF. The CDR3, as DNA: TGCGCCAGCAGTTTTTCCGGGACAGCCTACGAGCAGTACTTC. The chain recombines TRBV5-1 with TRBJ2-7; 7 bases match TRBD1. The CDR3 sequence is 14 residues long. Germline CDR1 reads SGHRS; CDR2 reads YFSETQ. J lost 2 bases, V lost 5 bases, and 7 bases had no gene match.

Judged by abundance, this clone is medium-sized (0.01 to 0.1%). The rearrangement uses TRBV13 and TRBJ2-7; 7 nucleotides line up with TRBD2. The CDR3 totals 15 residues. Germline assignment: CDR1 PRHDT and CDR2 FYEKMQ (reference sequence). After removal of 6 bases from V and 3 bases from J, the junction contained 11 bases not matched to a gene. The CDR3 here is CASRWRGTPNYEQYF. The CDR3 DNA follows: TGTGCCAGCAGGTGGCGGGGGACCCCAAACTACGAGCAGTACTTC.

The rearrangement links TRBV7-2 to TRBJ2-3; 8 nucleotides agree with TRBD1. With 2 bases clipped from V and 1 base from J, the junction kept 11 bases outside the gene matches. Germline V gene sequence: CDR1 SGHTA, CDR2 FQGNSA. The length of the CDR3 is 18 residues. In nucleotides, the CDR3 is TGTGCCAGCAGCTTAACCCCGCCGACAGGGGATGGCACAGATACGCAGTATTTT. Residues: CASSLTPPTGDGTDTQYF.

The chain carries TRBV6-5 and TRBJ2-7, with no clear D. This CDR3 is built from 15 residues. Germline CDR1 MNHEY, CDR2 SVGAGI. Trimming removed 6 bases from V and 0 bases from J, with 15 bases in between. CDR3 amino acids: CASSLRPGSSYEQYF. In nucleotides, the CDR3 is TGTGCCAGCAGCCTCAGACCTGGAAGCTCCTACGAGCAGTACTTC.

CDR3: CASSLADQGGRSPLHF. Written as DNA, the CDR3 is TGTGCCAGCAGCTTGGCGGACCAGGGAGGGCGGTCACCCCTCCACTTT. The genes are TRBV5-6 and TRBJ1-6; D is perhaps TRBD1 (5 bases). In germline, CDR1 is SGHDT, CDR2 YYEEEE. The CDR3 spans 16 residues. V was cut by 0 bases and J by 10 bases, with 17 bases left in between.

V gene TRBV7-7 combines with J gene TRBJ2-1; D is undetermined. V shed 5 bases and J shed 4 bases, with 12 bases lying between them. There are 14 residues in the CDR3. Germline CDR1 is SSHAT and CDR2 is FNYEAQ (reference sequence). CDR3 DNA: TGTGCCAGCAGCCCCTCCTGGGGTTACAATGAGCAGTTCTTC. Protein: CASSPSWGYNEQFF.

The chain recombines TRBV29-1 with TRBJ1-3, with a weak D call TRBD1 (6 bases). Per germline, CDR1 SQVTM and CDR2 ANQGSEA. The V and J ends lost 5 bases and 4 bases respectively, with 12 bases between them. The CDR3 extends over 13 amino acids. CDR3: CSVSGVLGNTIYF. The CDR3 nucleotides read TGCAGCGTTTCAGGGGTGTTAGGAAACACCATATATTTT.

The chain employs TRBV19 and TRBJ2-1; 13 nucleotides align to TRBD2. Unmatched junction bases numbered 8, after V lost 10 bases and J lost 8 bases. From germline, CDR1 is LNHDA and CDR2 SQIVND (reference sequence). This CDR3 has 14 residues. The CDR3 DNA reads TGTGCCACCCTACTAGCGGGAGGGCCCTATGAGCAGTTCTTC. As protein: CATLLAGGPYEQFF.

V usage is TRBV3-1 (or the pseudogene TRBV3-2) and J usage is TRBJ2-1; 14 nucleotides match TRBD2. The V gene end was trimmed by 6 bases and the J gene end by 0 bases; junction bases not matched to a gene: 7. Germline loops: CDR1 LGHDT, CDR2 YNNKEL (reference sequence). The CDR3 covers 18 residues. The CDR3: CASSLMGTSGSSYNEQFF. The CDR3 nucleotides are TGTGCCAGCAGTCTTATGGGGACTAGCGGGAGCTCCTACAATGAGCAGTTCTTC.

V gene TRBV19 combines with J gene TRBJ1-1; D is uncertain. Germline V lookup: CDR1 LNHDA, CDR2 SQIVND (reference sequence). The CDR3 contains 12 residues. Between the trimmed V and J ends, which lost 6 bases and 5 bases, there was a span of 10 bases. In nucleotides, the CDR3 is TGTGCCAGTAGGAGTAAAACAACTGAAGCTTTCTTT. This translates into CASRSKTTEAFF.

The rearrangement links TRBV5-1 to TRBJ2-5, with D perhaps TRBD1 (6 bases). The CDR3 length is 15 residues. CDR1 SGHRS and CDR2 YFSETQ come from the germline V gene. V was pared by 0 bases and J by 2 bases, with 11 bases between. The CDR3 loop is CASSLAGTSQETQYF. The CDR3, as DNA: TGCGCCAGCAGCTTGGCCGGGACATCACAAGAGACCCAGTACTTC.

In its sample, this clone was seen once. The chain links TRBV7-9 to TRBJ2-7; 10 bases are shared with TRBD2. The CDR3 loop spans 13 amino acids. CDR1 is SEHNR and CDR2 is FQNEAQ in the germline V gene (reference sequence). V trimming: 8 bases; J trimming: 4 bases; junction bases outside the gene matches: 5. CDR3 sequence reads: CASGASGSYEQYF. CDR3 DNA: TGTGCCAGCGGGGCTAGCGGGAGTTACGAGCAGTACTTC.